The 26 T cell receptor beta chains below all came from one sample that was sequenced in a study of shared clonotypes between healthy human individuals. Profiled with immunoSEQ multiplex PCR; TCRdb holds only in-frame clones, not every one. Of over a million clones in the sample, around 97% are singletons; the top ten hold 1% to 1.5%. Sequenced sample: naive CD4+ T cells sorted from blood. As to subset: CD45RA+ positively selected. The receptors were gathered from a young man in good health.

The rearrangement joins TRBV27 to TRBJ2-7; a weak D match, TRBD2 (5 bases). V was trimmed by 1 base and J by 5 bases, leaving 21 bases between them. The CDR3 has 17 residues. The germline V gene has CDR1 MNHEY and CDR2 SMNVEV (reference sequence). The CDR3: CASSLFSSGVLVHEQYF. The CDR3 DNA follows: TGTGCCAGCAGTTTATTTTCTTCCGGGGTTTTAGTCCACGAGCAGTACTTC.

V and J are TRBV7-9 and TRBJ1-1; D might be TRBD1 (5 bases). CDR3 length: 14 amino acids. V lost 5 bases, J lost 4 bases, and 14 bases lay in between. Germline V gives CDR1 SEHNR, CDR2 FQNEAQ (reference sequence). The CDR3 sequence: CASSLGQWGTEAFF. The CDR3 coding sequence is TGTGCCAGCAGCCTGGGGCAGTGGGGCACTGAAGCTTTCTTT.

The chain employs TRBV6-1 and TRBJ1-5; D is possibly TRBD1 (5 bases). The length of the CDR3 is 20 residues. Trimming shortened V by 4 bases and J by 2 bases, and 27 bases separated the two germline ends. Per germline, CDR1 MNHNS and CDR2 SASEGT. Written as DNA, the CDR3 is TGTGCCAGCAGTGTAGGGGTCAGGGTAGCATTCCAAGTGGGCAATCAGCCCCAGCATTTT. Protein product: CASSVGVRVAFQVGNQPQHF.

V and J are TRBV2 and TRBJ1-1; D is ambiguous. V was shortened by 4 bases and J by 4 bases, with 7 bases between the two germline ends. The germline V gene encodes CDR1 SNHLY and CDR2 FYNNEI. The CDR3 loop spans 12 amino acids. The CDR3 DNA follows: TGTGCCAGCAGTGTAAGGGTCACTGAAGCTTTCTTT. Amino acid sequence: CASSVRVTEAFF.

This sequence joins TRBV18 and TRBJ2-1; the D call may be TRBD1 or TRBD2 (5 bases each). CDR1 is KGHSH and CDR2 is LQKENI in the germline V gene. This CDR3 is built from 13 residues. V was trimmed by 5 bases and J by 5 bases, leaving 10 bases between them. CDR3: CASSRDGNNEQFF. In DNA, the CDR3 is TGTGCCAGCTCAAGGGACGGAAACAATGAGCAGTTCTTC. Based on the CDR3 plus reference TRBV18 and TRBJ2-1, the full variable domain is NAGVMQNPRHLVRRRGQEARLRCSPMKGHSHVYWYRQLPEEGLKFMVYLQKENIIDESGMPKERFSAEFPKEGPSILRIQQVVRGDSAAYFCASSRDGNNEQFFGPGTRLTVL.

The rearrangement uses TRBV18 and TRBJ2-1, with D possibly called TRBD1 or TRBD2 (5 bases each). In germline, CDR1 is KGHSH, CDR2 LQKENI. CDR3 length: 12 residues. The V gene lost 2 bases and the J gene lost 10 bases, with 9 bases spanning the gap. CDR3 nucleotide sequence: TGTGCCAGCTCACCATCGGGGCGGGAGCAGTTCTTC. Translation: CASSPSGREQFF.

This sequence joins TRBV5-4 and TRBJ2-7; no clear D. The CDR3 length is 12 residues. V was trimmed by 0 bases and J by 5 bases, leaving 6 bases between them. Germline values: CDR1 SGHNT, CDR2 YYREEE (reference sequence). In DNA, the CDR3 is TGTGCCAGCAGCTTGGTAACTAACGAGCAGTACTTC. Amino acids: CASSLVTNEQYF.

The chain joins TRBV5-6 to TRBJ1-3, with D perhaps matching TRBD1 (5 bases). This CDR3 comprises 14 residues. Trimming removed 4 bases from V and 8 bases from J, with 16 bases in between. The germline CDR1 and CDR2 sequences are SGHDT and YYEEEE. The CDR3, as DNA: TGTGCCAGCAGCCCGGGACCCTCCGGGTACACCATATATTTT. Its protein is CASSPGPSGYTIYF.

A single count supports this clone. This chain links TRBV7-2 with TRBJ2-2; D may be TRBD1 (5 bases). Trimming took 0 bases from V and 5 from J, leaving 13 bases between them. This CDR3 has 16 residues. Germline V CDR1 and CDR2: SGHTA, FQGNSA. The CDR3 loop reads CASSLAIRARTGELFF. The CDR3 region has the DNA TGTGCCAGCAGCTTAGCGATCAGGGCAAGGACCGGGGAGCTGTTTTTT.

The rearrangement uses TRBV5-4 and TRBJ2-3; D gene uncertain. This CDR3 spans 13 amino acids. Trimming stripped 4 bases from V and 0 bases from J, with 6 bases between. Looked up from germline, CDR1 is SGHNT and CDR2 is YYREEE (reference sequence). CDR3 residues: CASSNRSTDTQYF. CDR3 in DNA: TGTGCCAGCAGCAACCGGAGCACAGATACGCAGTATTTT.

The V gene is TRBV11-2, the J gene TRBJ2-1; 7 bases are shared with TRBD2. CDR1 is SGHAT and CDR2 is FQNNGV in the germline V gene. The CDR3 totals 14 residues. Trimming cost V 1 base and J 7 bases; bases outside gene matches: 4. The DNA of the CDR3 is TGTGCCAGCAGCTTAGGGCGACTAGCAAATGAGCAGTTCTTC. Amino acids: CASSLGRLANEQFF.

The rearrangement links TRBV11-2 to TRBJ2-7, with TRBD1 as a possible D gene (5 bases). Trimming left V 5 bases short and J 4 bases short, with 18 bases between. Per the germline V gene, CDR1 is SGHAT and CDR2 is FQNNGV. The CDR3 loop spans 15 amino acids. The DNA for the CDR3 is TGTGCCAGCAGCCCGTATACCCTGACAGTGTACGAGCAGTACTTC. Its protein is CASSPYTLTVYEQYF.

This chain uses TRBV29-1 with TRBJ2-4; unclear D gene. Deletions cut 5 bases from V and 0 bases from J, with 8 bases between. Germline V gives CDR1 SQVTM, CDR2 ANQGSEA. The CDR3 is made up of 13 amino acids. DNA of the CDR3: TGCAGCGTTTTGACTCTAGCCAAAAACATTCAGTACTTC. Translation gives CSVLTLAKNIQYF.

The chain carries TRBV6-5 and TRBJ1-2; the D gene is possibly TRBD1 (6 bases). The ends were cut back, 5 bases at V and 5 bases at J, with 12 bases in the middle. The CDR3 spans 13 residues. CDR1 and CDR2 from the germline V gene are MNHEY and SVGAGI. CDR3 loop: CASSTGAGYGYTF. The CDR3 nucleotides read TGTGCCAGCAGTACGGGGGCCGGTTATGGCTACACCTTC.

Only one count was recorded for this clone. The rearrangement uses TRBV4-1 and TRBJ1-1; 7 positions match TRBD1. Germline V gene data show CDR1 as MGHRA and CDR2 as YSYEKL. The CDR3 contains 16 residues. Trimming removed 3 bases from V and 4 bases from J; junction bases left unmatched: 11. CDR3 region: CASSQRDRVGSTEAFF. In nucleotides, the CDR3 is TGCGCCAGCAGCCAGCGAGACAGGGTTGGGAGCACTGAAGCTTTCTTT.

V is TRBV5-5 and J is TRBJ2-3; D possibly corresponds to TRBD1 (6 bases). The germline V gene has CDR1 SGHKS and CDR2 YYEKEE (reference sequence). V was shortened by 1 base and J by 0 bases, with 12 bases between the two germline ends. The CDR3 runs 16 residues. DNA for the CDR3: TGTGCCAGCAGCTTGATGGGGGCGAGGAGCACAGATACGCAGTATTTT. It is translated as CASSLMGARSTDTQYF.

The chain employs TRBV5-4 and TRBJ1-2; a weak D match, TRBD1 (5 bases). The CDR3 is made up of 13 amino acids. Germline assignment: CDR1 SGHNT and CDR2 YYREEE (reference sequence). V lost 1 base and J lost 8, with 12 bases in between. Here the CDR3 DNA reads TGTGCCAGCAGCTTGCCCGGGGCGCGGGGCTACACCTTC. As protein: CASSLPGARGYTF. Looking up the rest from reference TRBV5-4 and TRBJ1-2 gives the full variable domain: ETGVTQSPTHLIKTRGQQVTLRCSSQSGHNTVSWYQQALGQGPQFIFQYYREEENGRGNFPPRFSGLQFPNYSSELNVNALELDDSALYLCASSLPGARGYTFGSGTRLTVV.

This clone appeared once. The V gene is TRBV6-1, the J gene TRBJ2-7, with D hard to call. The CDR3 sequence is 12 residues long. Per germline, CDR1 MNHNS and CDR2 SASEGT. Deletions cut 8 bases from V and 4 bases from J, with 12 bases between. CDR3 bases: TGTGCCAGCCTTAACTATCCTTACGAGCAGTACTTC. This translates into CASLNYPYEQYF.

The chain links TRBV11-2 to TRBJ2-6; TRBD2 agrees at 7 bases. Trimming removed 5 bases from V and 1 base from J; junction bases left unmatched: 5. Germline V lookup: CDR1 SGHAT, CDR2 FQNNGV. This CDR3 comprises 16 residues. For the CDR3, the DNA is TGTGCCAGCAGCCCCGGCGGGAGTTCTGGGGCCAACGTCCTGACTTTC. This translates into CASSPGGSSGANVLTF.

The V call is TRBV4-1, the J call TRBJ2-6; D gene ambiguous. V lost 0 bases, J lost 0 bases, and 6 bases lay in between. Germline loops: CDR1 MGHRA, CDR2 YSYEKL. The CDR3 runs to 16 residues. The DNA for the CDR3 is TGCGCCAGCAGCCAAGAACCGGCCTCTGGGGCCAACGTCCTGACTTTC. Translated: CASSQEPASGANVLTF.

The chain carries TRBV7-9 and TRBJ2-7; D ambiguous. V was clipped by 2 bases and J by 0 bases, with 8 bases between them. Germline V CDR1 and CDR2: SEHNR, FQNEAQ (reference sequence). The CDR3 sequence is 14 residues long. The CDR3: CASSLRQLSYEQYF. CDR3 in DNA: TGTGCCAGCAGCTTAAGACAACTCTCCTACGAGCAGTACTTC. Complete variable domain (other parts from reference TRBV7-9 and TRBJ2-7): DTGVSQNPRHKITKRGQNVTFRCDPISEHNRLYWYRQTLGQGPEFLTYFQNEAQLEKSRLLSDRFSAERPKGSFSTLEIQRTEQGDSAMYLCASSLRQLSYEQYFGPGTRLTVT.

The chain couples TRBV11-2 to TRBJ2-1; either TRBD1 or TRBD2 may supply D (5 bases each). CDR3 size: 16 residues. Germline loops: CDR1 SGHAT, CDR2 FQNNGV. With 5 bases removed from V and 2 bases from J, the gap between germline ends came to 16 bases. CDR3 nucleotides: TGTGCCAGCAGCAACCGGGACCTCCTTACCTACAATGAGCAGTTCTTC. This codes for CASSNRDLLTYNEQFF.

The chain employs TRBV2 and TRBJ2-5, with D possibly being TRBD2 (5 bases). The CDR3 totals 16 residues. V was cut by 1 base and J by 0 bases, with 12 bases left in between. Germline V lookup: CDR1 SNHLY, CDR2 FYNNEI. Here the CDR3 reads CASSEGLVGDQETQYF. The CDR3 nucleotides are TGTGCCAGCAGTGAAGGGCTAGTCGGGGACCAAGAGACCCAGTACTTC.

This sequence joins TRBV5-6 and TRBJ2-5; 10 bases map to TRBD2. J gave up 2 bases and V 4 bases, and 5 bases lay outside the gene matches. Germline-derived CDR1 and CDR2 are SGHDT and YYEEEE. The CDR3 is made up of 15 amino acids. CDR3 residues: CASSAGTSAQETQYF. As DNA, the CDR3 is TGTGCCAGCAGCGCCGGGACTAGCGCACAAGAGACCCAGTACTTC.

This clone was recorded only once. The genes are TRBV7-2 and TRBJ1-5; D call uncertain. The V end lost 5 bases, the J end lost 0 bases, and 20 bases lay between the germline ends. The CDR3 length is 18 residues. Germline CDR1 is SGHTA and CDR2 is FQGNSA. Here the CDR3 DNA reads TGTGCCAGCAGCGAGACCGGCAGAGCCGCCCTTAGCAATCAGCCCCAGCATTTT. It codes for CASSETGRAALSNQPQHF.

This chain joins TRBV6-6 and TRBJ2-2; no clear D gene. The CDR3 consists of 13 residues. Per the germline V gene, CDR1 is MNHNY and CDR2 is SVGAGI (reference sequence). The ends were cut back, 2 bases at V and 5 bases at J, with 6 bases in the middle. The CDR3 region is CASSYGVTGELFF. The DNA for the CDR3 is TGTGCCAGCAGTTACGGGGTGACCGGGGAGCTGTTTTTT.